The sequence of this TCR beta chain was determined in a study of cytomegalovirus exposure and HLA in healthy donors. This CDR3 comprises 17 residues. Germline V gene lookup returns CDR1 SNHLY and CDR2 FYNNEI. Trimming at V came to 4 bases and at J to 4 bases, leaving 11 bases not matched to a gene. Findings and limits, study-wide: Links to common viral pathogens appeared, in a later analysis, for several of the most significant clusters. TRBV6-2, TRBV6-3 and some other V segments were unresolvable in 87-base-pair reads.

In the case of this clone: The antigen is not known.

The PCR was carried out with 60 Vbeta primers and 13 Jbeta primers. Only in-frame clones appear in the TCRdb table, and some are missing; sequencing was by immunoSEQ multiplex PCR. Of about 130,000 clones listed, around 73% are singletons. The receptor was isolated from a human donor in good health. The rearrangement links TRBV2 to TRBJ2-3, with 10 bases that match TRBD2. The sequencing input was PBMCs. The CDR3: CASSGILAGAFADTQYF. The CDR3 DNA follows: TGTGCCAGCAGTGGGATCCTAGCGGGGGCGTTCGCAGATACGCAGTATTTT.